These 10 T cell receptor beta chains share one sample of origin, sequenced in a study of blood T cell repertoires in COVID-19 (dated by TCRdb to the early 2020s). The library was produced with the immunoSEQ multiplex PCR assay. Held by TCRdb, this immuneACCESS table contains in-frame sequences only and omits some clones. Under half of the omission traces to an unresolved V gene where checked; the cause of the rest is unknown. This sample comprises hundreds of thousands of clones, 85% to 90% of them detected only once. The ten largest clones represent roughly 4% of the sample. The sequenced sample consisted of peripheral blood. These receptors all come from a woman aged 45-59 years with active or convalescent COVID-19.

V usage is TRBV29-1 and J usage is TRBJ2-5; no clear D. The V and J ends lost 6 bases and 5 bases respectively, with 16 bases between them. The CDR3 totals 13 residues. CDR1 and CDR2 from the germline V gene are SQVTM and ANQGSEA. CDR3 DNA: TGCAGCGTGGCACCCAGGCTGGTGGAGACCCAGTACTTC. This sequence encodes CSVAPRLVETQYF.

The chain combines TRBV20-1 with TRBJ1-2, with 8 nucleotides matching TRBD1. The length of the CDR3 is 14 residues. CDR1 DFQATT and CDR2 SNEGSKA come from the germline V gene (reference sequence). Trimming took 3 bases from V and 4 from J; bases not matched to a gene: 7. This CDR3 reads CSASSGGTVYGYTF. The CDR3 DNA is TGCAGTGCTAGTTCAGGGGGCACCGTCTATGGCTACACCTTC.

This chain joins TRBV5-8 and TRBJ2-3; the D gene is possibly TRBD2 (6 bases). Germline loops: CDR1 SGHTS, CDR2 YDEGEE. V was trimmed by 0 bases and J by 3 bases, leaving 8 bases between them. The length of the CDR3 is 14 residues. This CDR3 reads CASSLDRGTDTQYF. CDR3 bases: TGTGCCAGCAGCTTGGACCGGGGGACAGATACGCAGTATTTT.

V and J are TRBV6-2 or TRBV6-3 and TRBJ2-1, with 14 bases that match TRBD2. The CDR3 length is 19 residues. With 4 bases clipped from V and 2 bases from J, the junction kept 10 bases outside the gene matches. Germline V gives CDR1 MNHEY, CDR2 SVGEGT. CDR3 DNA: TGTGCCAGCAGTTTCTCCGGGACTAGCGGGGGTCGAACCTACAATGAGCAGTTCTTC. Its protein product is CASSFSGTSGGRTYNEQFF.

V is TRBV19 and J is TRBJ1-2; a possible D gene is TRBD1 (6 bases). Trimming stripped 3 bases from V and 2 bases from J, with 10 bases between. The CDR3 has 14 amino acids. Germline V gene lookup returns CDR1 LNHDA and CDR2 SQIVND (reference sequence). The DNA for the CDR3 is TGTGCCAGTAGTATTTTTGACAGGAACTATGGCTACACCTTC. This codes for CASSIFDRNYGYTF.

This clone was detected only once. The chain joins TRBV18 to TRBJ2-5; 7 bases map to TRBD1. J lost 1 base, V lost 6 bases, and 2 bases had no gene match. CDR1 is KGHSH, CDR2 LQKENI, per germline. The CDR3 has 13 residues. CDR3 DNA sequence: TGTGCCAGCTCGCGACAGGGCCAAGAGACCCAGTACTTC. The encoded protein is CASSRQGQETQYF.

About this clone itself: The sample carries other DNA sequences with the same CDR3. This sequence joins TRBV29-1 and TRBJ2-3, with 8 positions matching TRBD1. Germline V lookup: CDR1 SQVTM, CDR2 ANQGSEA. This CDR3 contains 13 residues. V shed 7 bases, J shed 2 bases, and the junction held 5 bases outside the gene matches. This CDR3 reads CSAGQGHTDTQYF. The CDR3 nucleotides are TGCAGCGCCGGACAGGGCCACACAGATACGCAGTATTTT.

The chain couples TRBV6-5 to TRBJ1-1; TRBD1 agrees at 7 bases. From germline, CDR1 is MNHEY and CDR2 SVGAGI. J gave up 3 bases and V 5 bases, and 6 bases lay outside the gene matches. This CDR3 is built from 14 residues. CDR3 nucleotides: TGTGCCAGCAGTCCGGGACAGTCTTACACTGAAGCTTTCTTT. Its protein is CASSPGQSYTEAFF.

This clone was counted a few times. The rearrangement links TRBV11-2 to TRBJ2-7; 10 bases are shared with TRBD2. Per the germline V gene, CDR1 is SGHAT and CDR2 is FQNNGV. V lost 5 bases, J lost 9 bases, and 7 bases stayed unmatched. The CDR3 runs 13 residues. The CDR3 nucleotides read TGTGCCAGCAGCATTGAGCGGGGGGGCGTGCAGTACTTC. Protein product: CASSIERGGVQYF. Full variable domain (missing parts from reference TRBV11-2 and TRBJ2-7): EAGVAQSPRYKIIEKRQSVAFWCNPISGHATLYWYQQILGQGPKLLIQFQNNGVVDDSQLPKDRFSAERLKGVDSTLKIQPAKLEDSAVYLCASSIERGGVQYFGPGTRLTVT.

V gene TRBV28 combines with J gene TRBJ2-3; a weak D match, TRBD1 (6 bases). The CDR3 contains 15 residues. V was trimmed by 3 bases and J by 5 bases, leaving 15 bases between them. CDR1 is MDHEN, CDR2 SYDVKM, per germline. Written as DNA, the CDR3 is TGTGCCAGCAGTTTCCAGGGGAGTGCTGAAGATACGCAGTATTTT. Its translation: CASSFQGSAEDTQYF.